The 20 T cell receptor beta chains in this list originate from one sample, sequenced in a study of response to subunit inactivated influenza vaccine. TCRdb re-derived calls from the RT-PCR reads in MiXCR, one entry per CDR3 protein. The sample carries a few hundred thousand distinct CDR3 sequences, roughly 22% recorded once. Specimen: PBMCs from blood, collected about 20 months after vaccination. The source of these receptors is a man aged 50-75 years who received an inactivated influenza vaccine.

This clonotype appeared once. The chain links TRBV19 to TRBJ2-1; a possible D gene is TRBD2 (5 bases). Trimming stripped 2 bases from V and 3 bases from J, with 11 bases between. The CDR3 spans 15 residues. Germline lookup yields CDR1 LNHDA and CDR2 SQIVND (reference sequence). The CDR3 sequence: CASSITGFLYNEQFF. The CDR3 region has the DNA TGTGCCAGTAGTATAACGGGGTTTCTCTACAATGAGCAGTTCTTC.

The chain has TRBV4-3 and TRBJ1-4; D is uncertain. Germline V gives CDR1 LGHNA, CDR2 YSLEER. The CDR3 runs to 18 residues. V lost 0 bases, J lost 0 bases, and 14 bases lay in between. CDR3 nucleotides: TGCGCCAGCAGCCAAGATTGGTCGGTTGAAGCAACTAATGAAAAACTGTTTTTT. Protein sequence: CASSQDWSVEATNEKLFF.

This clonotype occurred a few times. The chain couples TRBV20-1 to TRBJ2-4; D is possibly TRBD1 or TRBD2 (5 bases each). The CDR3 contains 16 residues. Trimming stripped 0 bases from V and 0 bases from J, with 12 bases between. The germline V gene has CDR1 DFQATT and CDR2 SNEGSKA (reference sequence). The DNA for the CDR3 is TGCAGTGCTAGAGATTGGGCAGGGAGAGCCAAAAACATTCAGTACTTC. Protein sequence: CSARDWAGRAKNIQYF.

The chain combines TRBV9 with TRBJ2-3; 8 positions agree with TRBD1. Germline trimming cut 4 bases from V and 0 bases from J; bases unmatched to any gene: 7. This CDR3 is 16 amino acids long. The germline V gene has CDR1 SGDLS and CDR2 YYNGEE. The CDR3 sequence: CASSSRRTGSTDTQYF. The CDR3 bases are TGTGCCAGCAGCTCGAGGAGGACAGGGAGCACAGATACGCAGTATTTT. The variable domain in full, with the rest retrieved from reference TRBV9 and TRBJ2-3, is DSGVTQTPKHLITATGQRVTLRCSPRSGDLSVYWYQQSLDQGLQFLIQYYNGEERAKGNILERFSAQQFPDLHSELNLSSLELGDSALYFCASSSRRTGSTDTQYFGPGTRLTVL.

The CDR3 loop reads CASSPQGILAVGTGELFF. The CDR3 DNA is TGTGCCAGCAGCCCCCAGGGGATACTAGCGGTGGGGACCGGGGAGCTGTTTTTT. The gene calls are TRBV11-2 and TRBJ2-2; 8 positions agree with TRBD2. Per the germline V gene, CDR1 is SGHAT and CDR2 is FQNNGV. CDR3 length: 18 amino acids. V lost 5 bases, J lost 5 bases, and 16 bases stayed unmatched.

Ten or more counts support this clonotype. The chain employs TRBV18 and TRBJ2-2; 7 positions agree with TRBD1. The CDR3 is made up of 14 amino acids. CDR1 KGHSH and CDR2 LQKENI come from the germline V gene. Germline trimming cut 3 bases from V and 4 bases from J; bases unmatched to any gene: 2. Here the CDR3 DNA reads TGTGCCAGCTCACCTTCAGGGGGCACCGGGGAGCTGTTTTTT. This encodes CASSPSGGTGELFF.

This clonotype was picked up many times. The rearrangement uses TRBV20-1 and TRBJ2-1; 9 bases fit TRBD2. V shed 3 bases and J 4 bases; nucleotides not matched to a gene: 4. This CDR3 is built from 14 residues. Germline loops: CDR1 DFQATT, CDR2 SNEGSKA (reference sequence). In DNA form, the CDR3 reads TGCAGTGCTAGGCGGACTAGCGTTTACAATGAGCAGTTCTTC. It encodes CSARRTSVYNEQFF.

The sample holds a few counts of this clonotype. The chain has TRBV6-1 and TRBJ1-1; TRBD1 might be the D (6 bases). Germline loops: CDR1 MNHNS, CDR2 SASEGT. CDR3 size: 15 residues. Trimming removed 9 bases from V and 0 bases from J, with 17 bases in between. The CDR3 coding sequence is TGTGCCAGTAACCCCTCCGCAGGGGTGAACACTGAAGCTTTCTTT. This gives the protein CASNPSAGVNTEAFF.

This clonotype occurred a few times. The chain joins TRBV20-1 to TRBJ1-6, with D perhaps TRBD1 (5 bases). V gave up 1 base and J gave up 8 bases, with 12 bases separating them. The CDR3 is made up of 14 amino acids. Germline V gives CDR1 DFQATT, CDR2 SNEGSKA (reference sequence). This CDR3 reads CSARAAGIDSPLHF. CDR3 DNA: TGCAGTGCTAGAGCCGCAGGGATTGATTCACCCCTCCACTTT.

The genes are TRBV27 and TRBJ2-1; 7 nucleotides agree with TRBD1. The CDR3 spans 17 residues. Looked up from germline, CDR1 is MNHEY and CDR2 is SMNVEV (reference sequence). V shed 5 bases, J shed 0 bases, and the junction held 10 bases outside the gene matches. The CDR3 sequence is CASSLYTGTASYNEQFF. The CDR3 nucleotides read TGTGCCAGCAGTCTCTATACCGGGACAGCCTCCTACAATGAGCAGTTCTTC.

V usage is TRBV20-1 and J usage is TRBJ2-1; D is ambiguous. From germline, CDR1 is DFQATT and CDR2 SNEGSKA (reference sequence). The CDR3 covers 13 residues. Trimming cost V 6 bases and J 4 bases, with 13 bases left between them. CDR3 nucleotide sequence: TGCAGTGCCCCACCTGGAGTTTACAATGAGCAGTTCTTC. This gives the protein CSAPPGVYNEQFF.

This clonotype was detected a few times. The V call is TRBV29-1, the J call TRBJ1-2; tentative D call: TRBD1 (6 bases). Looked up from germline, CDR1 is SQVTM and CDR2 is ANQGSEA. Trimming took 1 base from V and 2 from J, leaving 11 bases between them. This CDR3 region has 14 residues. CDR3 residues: CSVEGGHTNYGYTF. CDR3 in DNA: TGCAGCGTTGAAGGGGGACACACCAACTATGGCTACACCTTC.

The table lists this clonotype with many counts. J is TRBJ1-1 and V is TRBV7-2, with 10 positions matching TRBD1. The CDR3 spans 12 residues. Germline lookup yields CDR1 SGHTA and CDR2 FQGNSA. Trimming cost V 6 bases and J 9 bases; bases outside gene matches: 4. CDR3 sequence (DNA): TGTGCCAGCAGTCGACAGGGGGCTCAAGCTTTCTTT. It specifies CASSRQGAQAFF.

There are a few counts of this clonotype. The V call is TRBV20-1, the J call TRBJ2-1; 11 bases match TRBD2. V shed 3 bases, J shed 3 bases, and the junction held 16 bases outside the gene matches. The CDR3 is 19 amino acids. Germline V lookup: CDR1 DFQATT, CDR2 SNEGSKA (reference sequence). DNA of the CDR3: TGCAGTGCTAGCCCCTCCCTTTATAGCGGGAGGGGTAGCTACAATGAGCAGTTCTTC. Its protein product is CSASPSLYSGRGSYNEQFF.

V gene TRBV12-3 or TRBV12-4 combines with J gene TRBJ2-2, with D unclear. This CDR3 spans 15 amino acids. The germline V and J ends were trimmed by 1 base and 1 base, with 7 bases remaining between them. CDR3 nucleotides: TGTGCCAGCAGTTTAGGTCTAGGGAACACCGGGGAGCTGTTTTTT. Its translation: CASSLGLGNTGELFF.

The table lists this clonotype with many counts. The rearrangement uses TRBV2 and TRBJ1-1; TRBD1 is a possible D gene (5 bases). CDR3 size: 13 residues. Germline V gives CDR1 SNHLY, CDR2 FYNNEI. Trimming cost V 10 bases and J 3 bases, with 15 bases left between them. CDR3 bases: TGTGCCAAACAGCGTCGGGGACACACTGAAGCTTTCTTT. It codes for CAKQRRGHTEAFF.

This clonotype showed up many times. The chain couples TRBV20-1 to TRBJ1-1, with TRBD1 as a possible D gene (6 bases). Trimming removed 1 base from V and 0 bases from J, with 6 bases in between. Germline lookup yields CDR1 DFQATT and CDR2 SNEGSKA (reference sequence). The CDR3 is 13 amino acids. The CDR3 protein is CSARGTVNTEAFF. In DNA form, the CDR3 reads TGCAGTGCTAGAGGGACAGTGAACACTGAAGCTTTCTTT.

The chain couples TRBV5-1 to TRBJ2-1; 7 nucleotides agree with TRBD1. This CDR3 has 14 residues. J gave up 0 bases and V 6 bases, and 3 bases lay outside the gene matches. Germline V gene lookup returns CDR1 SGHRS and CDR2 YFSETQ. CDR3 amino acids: CASKGAASYNEQFF. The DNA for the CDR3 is TGCGCCAGCAAGGGGGCGGCCTCCTACAATGAGCAGTTCTTC.

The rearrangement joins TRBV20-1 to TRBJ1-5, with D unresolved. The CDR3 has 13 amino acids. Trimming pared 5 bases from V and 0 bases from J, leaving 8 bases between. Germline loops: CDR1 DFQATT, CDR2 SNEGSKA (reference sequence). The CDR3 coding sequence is TGCAGTGCTCCGGGATTTAGCAATCAGCCCCAGCATTTT. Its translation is CSAPGFSNQPQHF.

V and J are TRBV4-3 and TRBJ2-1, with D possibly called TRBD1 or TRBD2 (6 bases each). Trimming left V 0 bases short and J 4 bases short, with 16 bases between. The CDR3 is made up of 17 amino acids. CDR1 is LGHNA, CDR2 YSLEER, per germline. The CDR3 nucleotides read TGCGCCAGCAGCCAAGATATCGGGGGCCTGGGGTACAATGAGCAGTTCTTC. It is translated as CASSQDIGGLGYNEQFF.